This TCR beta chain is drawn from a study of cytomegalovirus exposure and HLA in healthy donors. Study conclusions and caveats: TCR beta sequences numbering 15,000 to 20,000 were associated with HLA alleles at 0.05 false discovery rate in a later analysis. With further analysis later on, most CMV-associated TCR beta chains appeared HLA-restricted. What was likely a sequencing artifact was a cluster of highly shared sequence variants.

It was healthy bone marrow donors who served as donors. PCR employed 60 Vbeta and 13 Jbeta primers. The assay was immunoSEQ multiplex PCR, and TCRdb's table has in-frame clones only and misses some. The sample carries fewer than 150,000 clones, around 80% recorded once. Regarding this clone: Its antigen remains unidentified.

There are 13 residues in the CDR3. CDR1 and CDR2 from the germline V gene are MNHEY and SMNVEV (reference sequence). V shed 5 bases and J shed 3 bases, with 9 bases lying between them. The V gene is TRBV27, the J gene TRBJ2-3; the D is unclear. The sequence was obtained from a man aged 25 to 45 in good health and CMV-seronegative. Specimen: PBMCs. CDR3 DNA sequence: TGTGCCAGCAGTGCCCGCAGGACAGATACGCAGTATTTT. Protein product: CASSARRTDTQYF.